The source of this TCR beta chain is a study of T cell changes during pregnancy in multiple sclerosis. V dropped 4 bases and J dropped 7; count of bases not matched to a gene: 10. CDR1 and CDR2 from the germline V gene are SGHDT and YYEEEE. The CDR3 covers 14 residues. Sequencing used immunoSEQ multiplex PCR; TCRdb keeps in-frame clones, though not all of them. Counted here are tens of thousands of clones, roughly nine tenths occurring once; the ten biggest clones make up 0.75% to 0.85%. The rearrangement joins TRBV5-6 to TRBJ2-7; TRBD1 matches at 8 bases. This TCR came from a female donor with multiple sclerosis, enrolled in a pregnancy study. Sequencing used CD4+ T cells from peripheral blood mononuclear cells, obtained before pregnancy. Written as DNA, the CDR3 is TGTGCCAGCAGCCAGGGGGCTTCTTCATGGGAGCAGTACTTC. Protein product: CASSQGASSWEQYF.